This TCR beta chain was identified in a study of T cells in Graves' hyperthyroidism and ophthalmopathy. This clonotype was counted many times. Its antigen is not identified. Trimming took off 5 bases at V and 11 bases at J, with 9 bases between the two ends. Germline V lookup: CDR1 GTSNPN, CDR2 SVGIG (reference sequence). There are 9 residues in the CDR3. Study observations and caveats: The blood repertoire included most of the expanded thyroid clonotypes above 0.001.

It was RNA transcripts that yielded the amplified TCR beta CDR3 regions. During a first-round RT-PCR of the TCR CDR3, the HTBI primer set was used. One entry per CDR3 protein, called by TCRdb with MiXCR from the multiplex PCR reads. The table records 300,000 to 400,000 distinct CDR3 sequences, about 14% of them present only once. The sequenced material came from blood. The sequence derives from a woman under 40 with Graves' ophthalmopathy. The chain uses TRBV30 and TRBJ1-1; D gene ambiguous. The CDR3 protein is CAWGLGAFF. CDR3 DNA: TGTGCCTGGGGGCTGGGTGCTTTCTTT.